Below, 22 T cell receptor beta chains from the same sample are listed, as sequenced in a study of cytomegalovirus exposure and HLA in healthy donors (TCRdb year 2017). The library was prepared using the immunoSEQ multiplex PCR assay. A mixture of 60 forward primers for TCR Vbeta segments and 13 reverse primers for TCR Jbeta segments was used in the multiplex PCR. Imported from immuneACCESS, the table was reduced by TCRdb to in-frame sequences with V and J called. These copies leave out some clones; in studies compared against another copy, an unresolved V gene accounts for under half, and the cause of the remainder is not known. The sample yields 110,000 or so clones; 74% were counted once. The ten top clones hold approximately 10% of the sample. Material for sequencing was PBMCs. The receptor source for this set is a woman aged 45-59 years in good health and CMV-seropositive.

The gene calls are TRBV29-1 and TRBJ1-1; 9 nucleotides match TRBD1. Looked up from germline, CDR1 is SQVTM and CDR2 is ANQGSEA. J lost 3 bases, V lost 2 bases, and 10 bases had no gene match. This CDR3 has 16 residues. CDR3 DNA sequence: TGCAGCGTTGAAAACTGGGACAGGGAGTTCGACACTGAAGCTTTCTTT. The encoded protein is CSVENWDREFDTEAFF.

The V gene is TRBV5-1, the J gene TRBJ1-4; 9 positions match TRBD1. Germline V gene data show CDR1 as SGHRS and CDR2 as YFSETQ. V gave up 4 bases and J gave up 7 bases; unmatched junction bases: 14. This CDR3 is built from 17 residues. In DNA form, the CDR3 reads TGCGCCAGCAGCCCGGGACAGGGTTTAGGGGCCGGTGAAAAACTGTTTTTT. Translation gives CASSPGQGLGAGEKLFF.

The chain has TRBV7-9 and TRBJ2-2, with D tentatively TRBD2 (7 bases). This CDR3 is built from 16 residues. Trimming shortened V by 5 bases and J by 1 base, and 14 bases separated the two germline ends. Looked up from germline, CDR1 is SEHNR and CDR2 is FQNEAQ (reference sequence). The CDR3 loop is CASSPGGGKNTGELFF. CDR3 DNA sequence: TGTGCCAGCAGCCCTGGGGGGGGCAAGAACACCGGGGAGCTGTTTTTT.

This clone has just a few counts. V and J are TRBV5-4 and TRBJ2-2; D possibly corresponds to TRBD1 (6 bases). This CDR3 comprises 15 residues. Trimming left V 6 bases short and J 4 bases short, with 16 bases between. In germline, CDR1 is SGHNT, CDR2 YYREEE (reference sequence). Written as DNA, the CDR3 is TGTGCCAGCACCCATAAGGGGGTGAGCACCGGGGAGCTGTTTTTT. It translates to CASTHKGVSTGELFF. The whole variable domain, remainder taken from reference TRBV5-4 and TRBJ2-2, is ETGVTQSPTHLIKTRGQQVTLRCSSQSGHNTVSWYQQALGQGPQFIFQYYREEENGRGNFPPRFSGLQFPNYSSELNVNALELDDSALYLCASTHKGVSTGELFFGEGSRLTVL.

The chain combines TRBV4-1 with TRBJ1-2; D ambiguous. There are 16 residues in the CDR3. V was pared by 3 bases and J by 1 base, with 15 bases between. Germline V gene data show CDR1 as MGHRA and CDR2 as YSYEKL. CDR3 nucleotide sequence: TGCGCCAGCAGCCAGGAGGACGGGATACTTAACTATGGCTACACCTTC. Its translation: CASSQEDGILNYGYTF.

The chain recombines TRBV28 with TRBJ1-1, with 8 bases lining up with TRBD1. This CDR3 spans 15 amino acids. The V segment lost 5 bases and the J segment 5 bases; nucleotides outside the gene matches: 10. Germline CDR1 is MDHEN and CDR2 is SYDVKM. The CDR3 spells CASSTTGQGRTEAFF. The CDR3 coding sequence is TGTGCCAGCAGTACAACAGGACAGGGTCGGACTGAAGCTTTCTTT.

CDR3 in amino acids: CSVGTPDRVYGYTF. As DNA, the CDR3 is TGCAGCGTTGGAACCCCAGACAGGGTCTATGGCTACACCTTC. V usage is TRBV29-1 and J usage is TRBJ1-2; 7 bases line up with TRBD1. Germline assignment: CDR1 SQVTM and CDR2 ANQGSEA. With V trimmed by 4 bases and J by 4 bases, 9 bases remained unmatched. The length of the CDR3 is 14 residues.

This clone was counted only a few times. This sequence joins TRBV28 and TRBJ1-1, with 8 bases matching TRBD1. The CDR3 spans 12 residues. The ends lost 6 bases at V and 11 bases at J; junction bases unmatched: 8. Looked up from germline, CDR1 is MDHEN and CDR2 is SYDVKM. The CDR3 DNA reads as TGTGCCAGCAGGCAATCGACAGGGGCCGCTTTCTTT. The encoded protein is CASRQSTGAAFF.

The DNA of the CDR3 is TGTGCCAGCAGCTTTGGGACAGGGAGAGGCTACGAGCAGTACTTC. As protein: CASSFGTGRGYEQYF. The J gene is TRBJ2-7, the V gene TRBV7-2, with 9 bases fitting TRBD1. This CDR3 comprises 15 residues. Germline V gives CDR1 SGHTA, CDR2 FQGNSA. J was trimmed by 3 bases and V by 3 bases; bases with no gene match: 6.

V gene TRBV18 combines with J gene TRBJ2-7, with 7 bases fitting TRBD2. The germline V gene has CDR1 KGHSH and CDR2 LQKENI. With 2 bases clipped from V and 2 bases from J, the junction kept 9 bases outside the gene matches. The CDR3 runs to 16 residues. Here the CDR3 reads CASSPASGGGPYEQYF. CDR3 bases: TGTGCCAGCTCACCAGCGTCGGGGGGAGGACCCTACGAGCAGTACTTC.

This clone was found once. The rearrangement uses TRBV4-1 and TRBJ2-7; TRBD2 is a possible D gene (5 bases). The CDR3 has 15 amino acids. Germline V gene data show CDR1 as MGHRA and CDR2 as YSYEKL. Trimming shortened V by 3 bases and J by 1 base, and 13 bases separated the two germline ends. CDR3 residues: CASSQRAVSSYEQYF. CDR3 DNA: TGCGCCAGCAGCCAGAGAGCGGTCAGTTCCTACGAGCAGTACTTC.

CDR3 protein: CASSLRTGHNEKLFF. As DNA, the CDR3 is TGTGCCAGCAGTCTTCGGACAGGGCATAATGAAAAACTGTTTTTT. The chain has TRBV6-5 and TRBJ1-4, with 8 bases fitting TRBD1. CDR3 length equals 15 residues. Germline values: CDR1 MNHEY, CDR2 SVGAGI. V shed 5 bases and J 4 bases; nucleotides not matched to a gene: 6.

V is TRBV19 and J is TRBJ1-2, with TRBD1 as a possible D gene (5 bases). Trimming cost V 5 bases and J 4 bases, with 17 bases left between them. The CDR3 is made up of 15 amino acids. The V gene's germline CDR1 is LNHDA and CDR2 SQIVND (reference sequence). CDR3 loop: CASSADKARPYGYTF. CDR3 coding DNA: TGTGCCAGTAGTGCGGACAAAGCTCGTCCCTATGGCTACACCTTC.

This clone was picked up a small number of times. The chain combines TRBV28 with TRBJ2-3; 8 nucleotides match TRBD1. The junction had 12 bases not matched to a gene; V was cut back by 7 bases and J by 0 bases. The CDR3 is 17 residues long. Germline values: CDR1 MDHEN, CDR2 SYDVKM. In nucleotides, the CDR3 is TGTGCCAGCACCACTTTGAAGGGACAGGCTAGCACAGATACGCAGTATTTT. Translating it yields CASTTLKGQASTDTQYF.

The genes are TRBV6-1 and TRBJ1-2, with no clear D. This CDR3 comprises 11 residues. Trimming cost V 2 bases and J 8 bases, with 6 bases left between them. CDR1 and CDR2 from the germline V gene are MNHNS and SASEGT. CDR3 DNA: TGTGCCAGCAGTGAATTATCCGGCTACACCTTC. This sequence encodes CASSELSGYTF.

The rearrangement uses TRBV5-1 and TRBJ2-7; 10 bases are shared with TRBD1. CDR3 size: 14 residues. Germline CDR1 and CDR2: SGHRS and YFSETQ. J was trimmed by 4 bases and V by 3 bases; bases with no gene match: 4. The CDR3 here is CASSSPDRGYEQYF. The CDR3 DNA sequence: TGCGCCAGCAGCTCACCGGACAGGGGGTACGAGCAGTACTTC.

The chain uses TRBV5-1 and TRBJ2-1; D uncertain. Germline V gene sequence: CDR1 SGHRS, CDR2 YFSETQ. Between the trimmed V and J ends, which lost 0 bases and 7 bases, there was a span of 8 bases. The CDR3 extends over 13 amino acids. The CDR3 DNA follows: TGCGCCAGCAGCTTGGCAGTCGGGAATGAGCAGTTCTTC. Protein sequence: CASSLAVGNEQFF.

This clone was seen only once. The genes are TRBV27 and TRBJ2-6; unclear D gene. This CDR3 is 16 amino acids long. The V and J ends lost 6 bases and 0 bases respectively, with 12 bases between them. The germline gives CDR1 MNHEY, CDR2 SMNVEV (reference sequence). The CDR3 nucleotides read TGTGCCAGCAGCCCTTTACGAGACTCTGGGGCCAACGTCCTGACTTTC. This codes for CASSPLRDSGANVLTF.

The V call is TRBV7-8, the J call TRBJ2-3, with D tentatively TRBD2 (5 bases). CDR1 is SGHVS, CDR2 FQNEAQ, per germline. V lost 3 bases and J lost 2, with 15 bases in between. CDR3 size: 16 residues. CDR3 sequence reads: CASSFMRVWATDTQYF. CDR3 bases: TGTGCCAGCAGCTTCATGAGGGTATGGGCCACAGATACGCAGTATTTT.

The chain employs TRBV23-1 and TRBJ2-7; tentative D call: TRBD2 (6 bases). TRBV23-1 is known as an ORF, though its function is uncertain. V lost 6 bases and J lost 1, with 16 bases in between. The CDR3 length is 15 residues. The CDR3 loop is CASSPREEESYEQYF. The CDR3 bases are TGCGCCAGCAGCCCCAGGGAGGAGGAGTCCTACGAGCAGTACTTC.

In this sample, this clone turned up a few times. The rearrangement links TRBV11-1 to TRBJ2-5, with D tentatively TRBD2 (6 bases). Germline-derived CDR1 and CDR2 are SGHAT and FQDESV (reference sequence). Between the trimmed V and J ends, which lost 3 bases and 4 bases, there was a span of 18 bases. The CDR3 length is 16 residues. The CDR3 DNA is TGTGCCAGCAGCTTCGGAAGACTAGGCGATCGAGAGACCCAGTACTTC. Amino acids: CASSFGRLGDRETQYF.

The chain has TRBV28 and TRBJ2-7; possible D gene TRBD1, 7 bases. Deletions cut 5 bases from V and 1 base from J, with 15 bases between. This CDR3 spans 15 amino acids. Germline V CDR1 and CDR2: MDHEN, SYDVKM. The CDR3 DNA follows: TGTGCCAGCAGTGGGCCGACAGGGAGGTCCTACGAGCAGTACTTC. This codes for CASSGPTGRSYEQYF.